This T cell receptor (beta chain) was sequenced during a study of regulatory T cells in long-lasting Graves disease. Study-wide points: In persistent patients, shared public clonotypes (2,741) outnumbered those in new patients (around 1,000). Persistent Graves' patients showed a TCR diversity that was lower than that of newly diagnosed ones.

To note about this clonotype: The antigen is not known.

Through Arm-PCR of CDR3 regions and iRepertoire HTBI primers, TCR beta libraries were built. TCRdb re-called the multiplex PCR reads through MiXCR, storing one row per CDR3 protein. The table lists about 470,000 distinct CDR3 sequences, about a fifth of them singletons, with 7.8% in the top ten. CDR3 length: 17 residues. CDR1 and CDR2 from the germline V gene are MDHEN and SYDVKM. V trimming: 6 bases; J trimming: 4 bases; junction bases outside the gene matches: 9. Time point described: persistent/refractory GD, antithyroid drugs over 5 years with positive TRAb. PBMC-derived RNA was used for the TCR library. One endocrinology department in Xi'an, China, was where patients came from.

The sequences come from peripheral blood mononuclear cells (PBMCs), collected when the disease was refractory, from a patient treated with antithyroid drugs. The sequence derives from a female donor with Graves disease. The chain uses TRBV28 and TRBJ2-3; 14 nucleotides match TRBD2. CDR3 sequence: CASSLGLAGGGADTQYF. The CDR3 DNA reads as TGTGCCAGCAGCTTAGGACTAGCGGGAGGTGGGGCAGATACGCAGTATTTT.